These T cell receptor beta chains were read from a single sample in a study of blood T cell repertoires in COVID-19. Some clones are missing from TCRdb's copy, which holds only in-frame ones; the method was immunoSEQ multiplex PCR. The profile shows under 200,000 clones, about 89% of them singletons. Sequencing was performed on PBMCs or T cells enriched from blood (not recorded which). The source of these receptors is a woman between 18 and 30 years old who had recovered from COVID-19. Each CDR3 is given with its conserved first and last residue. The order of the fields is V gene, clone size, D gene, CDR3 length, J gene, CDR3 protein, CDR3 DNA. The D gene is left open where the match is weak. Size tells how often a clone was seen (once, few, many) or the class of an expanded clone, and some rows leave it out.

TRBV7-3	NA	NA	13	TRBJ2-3	CASSSLATDTQYF	TGTGCCAGCAGCTCACTAGCTACAGATACGCAGTATTTT
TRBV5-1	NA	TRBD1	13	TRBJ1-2	CASSLRQGGGYTF	TGCGCCAGCAGCTTGAGACAGGGGGGTGGCTACACCTTC
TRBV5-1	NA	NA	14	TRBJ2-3	CASSSRDPPYTQYF	TGCGCCAGCAGTTCGCGGGACCCCCCTTATACGCAGTATTTT
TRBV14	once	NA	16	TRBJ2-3	CASSQVGGTIADTQYF	TGTGCCAGCAGCCAGGTCGGCGGGACGATCGCAGATACGCAGTATTTT
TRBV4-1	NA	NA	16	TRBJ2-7	CASSHPKRRPQAEQYF	TGCGCCAGCAGCCACCCGAAAAGGCGTCCTCAGGCCGAGCAGTACTTC
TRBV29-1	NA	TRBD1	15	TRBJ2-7	CSVEDRAGGIGEQYF	TGCAGCGTTGAAGATCGAGCAGGGGGCATTGGGGAGCAGTACTTC
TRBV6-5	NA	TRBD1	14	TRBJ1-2	CASSSGTGYQSYTF	TGTGCCAGCAGTTCCGGGACAGGGTATCAGAGCTACACCTTC
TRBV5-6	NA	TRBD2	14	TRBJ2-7	CASSLGLAGVTGYF	TGTGCCAGCAGCTTGGGCCTAGCGGGAGTCACGGGGTACTTC
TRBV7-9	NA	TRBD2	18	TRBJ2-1	CASTLGLAGGLANNEQFF	TGTGCCAGCACCTTGGGACTAGCGGGAGGCCTAGCCAACAATGAGCAGTTCTTC
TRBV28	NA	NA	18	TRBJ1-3	CASSHALPVTSSGNTIYF	TGTGCCAGCAGCCATGCCCTTCCAGTTACGTCTTCTGGAAACACCATATATTTT
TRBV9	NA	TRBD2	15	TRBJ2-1	CASSVRGDSLNEQFF	TGTGCCAGCAGCGTACGGGGGGACTCGCTCAATGAGCAGTTCTTC
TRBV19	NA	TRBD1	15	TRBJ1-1	CASSPPGQMNTEAFF	TGTGCCAGTAGTCCACCGGGACAGATGAACACTGAAGCTTTCTTT
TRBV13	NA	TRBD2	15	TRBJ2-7	CASSDGLAGHYEQYF	TGTGCCAGCAGCGACGGACTAGCGGGCCACTACGAGCAGTACTTC
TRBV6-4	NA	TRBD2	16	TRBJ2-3	CASSAGSGSGADTQYF	TGTGCCAGCAGTGCCGGTAGCGGGAGCGGGGCAGATACGCAGTATTTT
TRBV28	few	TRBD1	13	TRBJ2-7	CASSGTATYEQYF	TGTGCCAGCAGCGGGACAGCGACCTACGAGCAGTACTTC
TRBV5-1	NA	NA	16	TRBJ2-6	CASSLALGSGANVLTF	TGCGCCAGCAGCTTGGCCCTAGGTTCTGGGGCCAACGTCCTGACTTTC
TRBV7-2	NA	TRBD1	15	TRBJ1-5	CASSLQGQGAWPQHF	TGTGCCAGCAGCTTACAGGGACAGGGGGCATGGCCCCAGCATTTT
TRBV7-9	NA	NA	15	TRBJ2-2	CASSSPDGDTGELFF	TGTGCCAGCAGCTCCCCTGACGGGGACACCGGGGAGCTGTTTTTT
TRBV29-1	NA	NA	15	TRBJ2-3	CSVEVGLTYTDTQYF	TGCAGCGTTGAAGTCGGACTAACCTACACAGATACGCAGTATTTT
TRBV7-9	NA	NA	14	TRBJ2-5	CASSLAASVETQYF	TGTGCCAGCAGCTTAGCGGCCAGCGTAGAGACCCAGTACTTC
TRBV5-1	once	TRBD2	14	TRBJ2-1	CASSNAAGVNEQFF	TGCGCCAGCAGCAACGCGGCGGGAGTGAATGAGCAGTTCTTC
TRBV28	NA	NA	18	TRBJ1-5	CASRVTGLFTGNNQPQHF	TGTGCCAGCAGAGTTACGGGACTCTTTACGGGTAACAATCAGCCCCAGCATTTT
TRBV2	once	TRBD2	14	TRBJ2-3	CANSGTSFTDTQYF	TGTGCCAATTCCGGGACTAGCTTCACAGATACGCAGTATTTT
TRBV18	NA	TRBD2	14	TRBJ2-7	CASSPTGGYYEQYF	TGTGCCAGCTCACCGACGGGGGGGTACTACGAGCAGTACTTC
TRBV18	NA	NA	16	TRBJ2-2	CASSLFPQGGTGELFF	TGTGCCAGCTCACTCTTCCCACAGGGTGGCACCGGGGAGCTGTTTTTT
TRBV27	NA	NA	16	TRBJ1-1	CASSFRLPLRRTEAFF	TGTGCCAGCAGTTTTAGGCTCCCTCTCAGGAGGACTGAAGCTTTCTTT
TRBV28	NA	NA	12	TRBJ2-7	CASTGSRYEQYF	TGTGCCAGCACGGGGAGCAGGTACGAGCAGTACTTC
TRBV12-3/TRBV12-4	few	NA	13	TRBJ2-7	CASSLTQASEQYF	TGTGCCAGCAGTTTAACGCAGGCTTCCGAGCAGTACTTC
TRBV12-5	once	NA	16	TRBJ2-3	CASGLGAESSTDTQYF	TGTGCTAGTGGTTTAGGAGCGGAGTCTAGCACAGATACGCAGTATTTT
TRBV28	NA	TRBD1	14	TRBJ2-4	CASSRGTYGNIQYF	TGTGCCAGCAGCAGGGGGACCTATGGAAACATTCAGTACTTC
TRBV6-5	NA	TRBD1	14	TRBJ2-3	CASSPDRLQGGQTF	TGTGCCAGCAGTCCCGACCGATTACAGGGGGGCCAAACGTTT
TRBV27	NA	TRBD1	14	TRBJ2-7	CASQSGTGVSEQYF	TGTGCCAGCCAATCCGGGACAGGGGTATCCGAGCAGTACTTC
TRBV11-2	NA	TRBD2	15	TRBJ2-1	CASSLEGTRYNEQFF	TGTGCCAGCAGCTTAGAAGGGACTAGGTACAATGAGCAGTTCTTC
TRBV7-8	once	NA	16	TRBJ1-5	CASSPRGGGSNQPQHF	TGTGCCAGCAGCCCGCGCGGGGGAGGTAGCAATCAGCCCCAGCATTTT
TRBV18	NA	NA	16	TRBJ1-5	CASSPTGWFSNQPQHF	TGTGCCAGCTCACCAACAGGGTGGTTTAGCAATCAGCCCCAGCATTTT